This entry lists 3 T cell receptor beta chains sequenced from one sample in a study of OX40 agonist ivuxolimab in advanced cancers. Assay used: immunoSEQ multiplex PCR; TCRdb lists only in-frame clones, some missing. This table has tens of thousands of clones, roughly 82% appearing once. The input for sequencing was CD4+ or CD8+ T cells sorted from blood, taken in a trial of the OX40 agonist ivuxolimab. These receptors were taken from an adult with an advanced solid tumor such as melanoma, head and neck, liver or kidney cancer.

The genes are TRBV6-5 and TRBJ1-1, with D unresolved. V lost 0 bases and J lost 1, with 6 bases in between. Per the germline V gene, CDR1 is MNHEY and CDR2 is SVGAGI. The length of the CDR3 is 14 residues. The CDR3 DNA is TGTGCCAGCAGTTACTCGAAAGGGAACACTGAAGCTTTCTTT. Translated: CASSYSKGNTEAFF.

The chain recombines TRBV19 with TRBJ1-5; D remains ambiguous. Looked up from germline, CDR1 is LNHDA and CDR2 is SQIVND (reference sequence). Deletions cut 1 base from V and 1 base from J, with 14 bases between. The CDR3 consists of 17 residues. CDR3 in amino acids: CASSIVIGGQSNQPQHF. The CDR3 DNA reads TGTGCCAGTAGTATAGTAATCGGAGGTCAGAGCAATCAGCCCCAGCATTTT.

About this clone: A read error may produce the germline difference seen at one junction end. V usage is TRBV28 and J usage is TRBJ2-7; D uncertain. This CDR3 comprises 13 residues. Germline V CDR1 and CDR2: MDHEN, SYDVKM. CDR3 sequence (DNA): TGTGCCAGCAGTTTGAGGCCGTCTCCGAGAGCAGACTTC. Translated: CASSLRPSPRADF. The variable domain in full, with the rest retrieved from reference TRBV28 and TRBJ2-7, is DVKVTQSSRYLVKRTGEKVFLECVQDMDHENMFWYRQDPGLGLRLIYFSYDVKMKEKGDIPEGYSVSREKKERFSLILESASTNQTSMYLCASSLRPSPRADFGPGTRLTVT.